This TCR beta chain was captured by sequencing in a study of T cell responses to AZD1222 COVID-19 vaccine. Study observations and caveats: Females made up more of the donors, who were largely white British, and clonal diversity may have come out too low.

Deletions cut 3 bases from V and 7 bases from J, with 15 bases between. The CDR3 is made up of 14 amino acids. The germline V gene encodes CDR1 MGHRA and CDR2 YSYEKL. This clone was seen only a few times. Its antigen is currently unknown. Libraries were prepared by immunoSEQ multiplex PCR; TCRdb keeps only in-frame clonotypes and omits some of them. Of about 150,000 clones in the sample, 75% to 90% were seen once. Here the sequenced sample was peripheral blood, taken after recovery from COVID-19. The receptor's source is an adult who had recovered from COVID-19. The chain links TRBV4-1 to TRBJ1-1; D remains unclear. The CDR3 region is CASSQITNSNEAFF. CDR3 sequence (DNA): TGCGCCAGCAGCCAGATCACCAACAGCAATGAAGCTTTCTTT.